The entry below describes one TCR beta chain. TCRdb reanalysed the 5' RACE reads using MiXCR and keeps one entry per CDR3 protein. The sample lists 550,000 to 600,000 distinct CDR3 sequences, less than 25% occurring once. This entry comes from a study of T-cell memory formation after mild COVID-19. The overall study: Most TCR clusters belonged to a single donor.

There are 17 residues in the CDR3. V was clipped by 5 bases and J by 2 bases; unmatched bases: 9. Germline CDR1 reads DFQATT; CDR2 reads SNEGSKA (reference sequence). This sequence was found in an adult woman who had mild COVID-19 (a few samples of this study predate the infection). Cell type and time point are not known. The chain is built from TRBV20-1 and TRBJ2-3, with TRBD2 identical over 14 bases. The material sequenced was PBMCs or a T cell subset sorted from them (not recorded which). CDR3 sequence: CSAGLAGGVLATDTQYF. CDR3 nucleotide sequence: TGCAGTGCTGGACTAGCGGGAGGTGTATTGGCCACAGATACGCAGTATTTT.